The sequence of this T cell receptor (beta chain) was determined in a study of identical twins. Study-level points and caveats: Out-of-frame TCR alpha sharing observed in monozygotic twins exceeded model estimates. Weaker excess sharing between twins was seen in beta out-of-frame sequences.

About this clonotype: No antigen is known for it.

The CDR3 runs to 11 residues. Germline V CDR1 and CDR2: SGHAT, FQNNGV. Trimming stripped 4 bases from V and 6 bases from J, with 6 bases between. A universal primer site came from template switching; cDNA carried unique molecular identifiers. A single record per CDR3 protein comes from TCRdb applying MiXCR to the 5' RACE reads. The repertoire includes around 220,000 distinct CDR3 sequences, over 13% of them detected once, and approximately 8.2% sits in the top ten. V is TRBV11-2 and J is TRBJ2-5; D is uncertain. Input material: memory (CD45RO+) T cells sorted from blood. The TCR sequence derives from a woman aged 18-29 years in good health. CDR3 in DNA: TGTGCCAGCAGCTCCTCCCAGACCCAGTACTTC. This encodes CASSSSQTQYF.